Listed below are T cell receptor beta chains from one sample, sequenced in a study of T cells after yellow fever vaccination. TCRdb recomputed calls from the 5' RACE reads with MiXCR, one row per CDR3 protein. In the table there are under 700,000 distinct CDR3 sequences, less than 20% of which are singletons. The starting material was PBMCs, obtained around 5 days after the first yellow fever vaccination. These receptors all come from a man in his late teens or twenties who received the YFV17D yellow fever vaccine. The CDR3 runs from the conserved cysteine through the conserved F or W. The D gene is left open where the match is weak. Rows may omit the clone size; those that give it use once, few, many or a size class.

size	V	D	J	CDR3	DNA
NA	TRBV12-3/TRBV12-4	TRBD1	TRBJ1-6	CSSSDRVRSPLHF	TGTTCCAGCAGTGACAGGGTCAGGTCACCCCTCCACTTT
NA	TRBV18	NA	TRBJ2-5	CASSVADGVGETQYF	TGTGCCAGCTCTGTAGCGGACGGCGTCGGGGAGACCCAGTACTTC
NA	TRBV25-1	TRBD1	TRBJ2-7	CASSLRGQGVYEQYF	TGTGCCAGCAGCCTGAGGGGACAGGGGGTCTACGAGCAGTACTTC
NA	TRBV7-2	NA	TRBJ2-7	CASSSYGAGQYF	TGTGCCAGCAGCTCCTACGGGGCGGGGCAGTACTTC
few	TRBV15	TRBD2	TRBJ2-1	CATSRDLGTSGGLGDNEQFF	TGTGCCACCAGCAGAGATCTCGGGACTAGCGGGGGGTTGGGGGACAATGAGCAGTTCTTC
few	TRBV10-3	NA	TRBJ2-7	CAISEPEGGGRHSYEQYF	TGTGCCATCAGTGAGCCAGAAGGTGGGGGGCGCCACTCCTACGAGCAGTACTTC
NA	TRBV7-2	TRBD1	TRBJ1-4	CASRTGGGEKLFF	TGTGCCAGCAGGACAGGGGGCGGCGAAAAACTGTTTTTT
few	TRBV15	NA	TRBJ2-7	CATSRVYQGGYEQYF	TGTGCCACCAGCAGAGTATACCAGGGAGGCTACGAGCAGTACTTC
NA	TRBV5-1	NA	TRBJ1-2	CASSRRLVGRSNYGYTF	TGCGCCAGCAGCCGCCGGTTAGTCGGGAGAAGCAACTATGGCTACACCTTC
few	TRBV6-5	NA	TRBJ1-6	CASSYRGSSYNSPLHF	TGTGCCAGCAGTTATAGGGGAAGTTCCTATAATTCACCCCTCCACTTT
NA	TRBV19	NA	TRBJ2-1	CASSIVWSANEQFF	TGTGCCAGTAGTATTGTATGGTCCGCTAATGAGCAGTTCTTC
NA	TRBV7-2	TRBD1	TRBJ1-5	CASSPQGGLPQPQHF	TGTGCCAGCAGCCCCCAGGGGGGGCTGCCTCAGCCCCAGCATTTT
few	TRBV7-2	TRBD1	TRBJ2-5	CASSSPGQTQETQYF	TGTGCCAGCAGTTCTCCGGGACAGACCCAAGAGACCCAGTACTTC
NA	TRBV11-2	NA	TRBJ2-5	CASSHLTGRIGETQYF	TGTGCCAGCAGCCACTTAACAGGGAGAATCGGGGAGACCCAGTACTTC
NA	TRBV6-5	NA	TRBJ2-1	CASSSTTGTLQARLF	TGTGCCAGCAGTTCCACCACCGGGACTCTCCAGGCTAGGCTCTTC
few	TRBV29-1	TRBD1	TRBJ1-1	CSVRQTGRKNTEAFF	TGCAGCGTCCGACAGACAGGGCGAAAGAACACTGAAGCTTTCTTT
NA	TRBV5-1	TRBD2	TRBJ2-5	CASRISGVEETQYF	TGCGCCAGCAGGATTAGCGGGGTCGAAGAGACCCAGTACTTC
few	TRBV4-3	TRBD1	TRBJ2-7	CASSQNLWITGDEQYF	TGCGCCAGCAGCCAAAACCTTTGGATTACAGGGGACGAGCAGTACTTC
NA	TRBV28	NA	TRBJ1-2	CASSLSTGYYGYTF	TGTGCCAGCAGTTTATCAACAGGGTACTATGGCTACACCTTC
few	TRBV6-5	NA	TRBJ1-5	CASSSLGVNQPQHF	TGTGCCAGCAGTTCCCTCGGGGTCAATCAGCCCCAGCATTTT
few	TRBV14	NA	TRBJ1-1	CASNPGPNTEAFF	TGTGCCAGCAACCCGGGCCCCAACACTGAAGCTTTCTTT
many	TRBV6-1	NA	TRBJ2-5	CASSRPRGETQYF	TGTGCCAGCAGTCGACCCCGGGGGGAGACCCAGTACTTC
few	TRBV12-3/TRBV12-4	TRBD2	TRBJ2-2	CASTSSGGSGELFF	TGTGCCAGCACCTCCAGCGGGGGTTCCGGGGAGCTGTTTTTT
NA	TRBV19	TRBD1	TRBJ2-7	CASSMGTGTYEQYF	TGTGCCAGTAGTATGGGGACAGGGACTTACGAGCAGTACTTC
few	TRBV4-1	NA	TRBJ2-7	CASSPLEYYEQYF	TGCGCCAGCAGCCCCCTAGAGTACTACGAGCAGTACTTC
few	TRBV2	NA	TRBJ1-3	CASLYTPGNTIYF	TGTGCCAGCCTTTACACTCCTGGAAACACCATATATTTT
once	TRBV19	NA	TRBJ1-6	CASSMTRHSPLHF	TGTGCCAGTAGTATGACCAGGCATTCACCCCTCCACTTT
NA	TRBV5-1	NA	TRBJ2-1	CASSQGQGHIYNEQFF	TGCGCCAGCAGCCAAGGACAAGGACACATCTACAATGAGCAGTTCTTC
few	TRBV6-2/TRBV6-3	NA	TRBJ2-7	CASSYQQSYEQYF	TGTGCCAGCAGTTACCAACAGTCCTACGAGCAGTACTTC
NA	TRBV7-8	NA	TRBJ1-2	CASSLAGGGSRDYGYTF	TGTGCCAGCAGCTTAGCGGGGGGGGGCTCGAGGGACTATGGCTACACCTTC
NA	TRBV20-1	TRBD1	TRBJ2-7	CSALRDSTYEQYF	TGCAGTGCTCTCCGGGACAGCACCTACGAGCAGTACTTC
NA	TRBV24-1	TRBD1	TRBJ2-1	CATSDPMTGVGEQFF	TGTGCCACCAGTGACCCGATGACAGGGGTAGGTGAGCAGTTCTTC
many	TRBV4-3	TRBD1	TRBJ2-5	CASSQVGQGVSETQYF	TGCGCCAGCAGCCAAGTCGGACAGGGGGTGTCAGAGACCCAGTACTTC
few	TRBV7-2	NA	TRBJ1-6	CASSLSGTPLHF	TGTGCCAGCAGCTTGTCCGGGACACCCCTCCACTTT
few	TRBV4-2	NA	TRBJ2-7	CASSQEDETAYEQYF	TGTGCCAGCAGCCAAGAAGACGAGACAGCCTACGAGCAGTACTTC
NA	TRBV6-1	NA	TRBJ1-1	CASSDAGTMNTEAFF	TGTGCCAGCAGTGACGCAGGGACTATGAACACTGAAGCTTTCTTT
NA	TRBV3-1	TRBD1	TRBJ2-5	CASSQGQGGGETQYF	TGTGCCAGCAGCCAGGGACAGGGGGGAGGCGAGACCCAGTACTTC
many	TRBV6-6	TRBD1	TRBJ2-7	CAARRRTGQEQYF	TGTGCCGCCCGCCGCAGGACAGGCCAGGAGCAGTACTTC
NA	TRBV6-5	TRBD2	TRBJ2-1	CASSYSGLAGGDNEQFF	TGTGCCAGCAGTTACTCGGGACTAGCGGGGGGGGACAATGAGCAGTTCTTC
NA	TRBV5-1	NA	TRBJ1-1	CASSRLDMNTEAFF	TGCGCCAGCAGCAGGTTGGACATGAACACTGAAGCTTTCTTT
few	TRBV27	NA	TRBJ2-3	CASSSSIDRIRQYF	TGTGCCAGCAGTTCGTCGATTGACAGGATACGGCAGTATTTT
NA	TRBV28	NA	TRBJ1-5	CASSPGGSRPQHF	TGTGCCAGCAGCCCGGGGGGGAGCAGGCCCCAGCATTTT
few	TRBV18	TRBD1	TRBJ1-3	CASSPVAGQGTGNTIYF	TGTGCCAGCTCACCAGTTGCGGGACAGGGGACTGGAAACACCATATATTTT
few	TRBV20-1	NA	TRBJ1-3	CSAPGASGNTIYF	TGCAGTGCGCCAGGAGCGTCTGGAAACACCATATATTTT
few	TRBV29-1	NA	TRBJ2-6	CSAVSRQPGANVLTF	TGCAGCGCCGTCTCTCGACAACCTGGGGCCAACGTCCTGACTTTC
NA	TRBV12-3/TRBV12-4	TRBD1	TRBJ1-5	CASSSTGAEPQHF	TGTGCCAGCAGTTCCACAGGGGCTGAGCCCCAGCATTTT
few	TRBV6-2/TRBV6-3	NA	TRBJ2-5	CASRRTASQETQYF	TGTGCCAGCAGAAGGACAGCCTCCCAAGAGACCCAGTACTTC
NA	TRBV5-5	TRBD2	TRBJ2-7	CASSLRASGISYEQYF	TGTGCCAGCAGCTTGAGGGCTAGCGGGATATCCTACGAGCAGTACTTC
NA	TRBV5-4	TRBD2	TRBJ2-4	CASSPDLAGGLANIQYF	TGTGCCAGCAGCCCGGACCTAGCGGGGGGGCTAGCAAACATTCAGTACTTC
NA	TRBV5-4	TRBD2	TRBJ2-3	CASQGLAGRSTDTQYF	TGTGCCAGCCAAGGACTAGCGGGGCGTAGCACAGATACGCAGTATTTT
many	TRBV5-1	TRBD1	TRBJ2-5	CASSPGTDYEETQYF	TGCGCCAGCAGCCCTGGGACAGACTATGAAGAGACCCAGTACTTC
few	TRBV12-3/TRBV12-4	NA	TRBJ1-6	CASSLPGSPLHF	TGTGCCAGCAGTTTACCGGGCTCACCCCTCCACTTT
many	TRBV7-2	NA	TRBJ2-1	CASSLLGGAYNEQFF	TGTGCCAGCAGCTTATTGGGCGGAGCCTACAATGAGCAGTTCTTC
NA	TRBV6-5	TRBD2	TRBJ2-3	CASSYAAGGRRDTQYF	TGTGCCAGCAGTTACGCGGCGGGGGGGCGTAGAGATACGCAGTATTTT
few	TRBV19	TRBD2	TRBJ2-1	CASMGLAGFEQFF	TGTGCCAGTATGGGACTAGCGGGGTTTGAGCAGTTCTTC
few	TRBV19	NA	TRBJ2-7	CASSISQGRYEQYF	TGTGCCAGTAGTATCTCTCAGGGCCGCTACGAGCAGTACTTC
few	TRBV4-1	TRBD1	TRBJ1-2	CASSQEEGAGYGYTF	TGCGCCAGCAGCCAAGAGGAGGGGGCTGGCTATGGCTACACCTTC
NA	TRBV7-2	NA	TRBJ1-1	CASSFEHLEAFF	TGTGCCAGCAGCTTTGAGCATCTTGAAGCTTTCTTT
NA	TRBV5-1	TRBD2	TRBJ2-5	CASSPSLAGEETQYF	TGCGCCAGCAGCCCCTCCCTAGCGGGGGAAGAGACCCAGTACTTC